This T cell receptor beta chain appears in the sequencing data of a study of blood T cell repertoires in COVID-19. Sequencing used immunoSEQ multiplex PCR; TCRdb keeps in-frame clones, though not all of them. The sample includes about 69,000 clones, around three quarters of them seen just once. The TCR was taken from a man in his sixties with acute or convalescent COVID-19. Sequences were obtained from peripheral blood.

The CDR3 loop reads CASTTLPQGHGYTF. The CDR3 nucleotides are TGTGCCAGCACCACCCTCCCCCAGGGCCATGGCTACACCTTC. The V gene is TRBV9, the J gene TRBJ1-2; D may be TRBD1 (5 bases). CDR1 and CDR2 (germline): SGDLS, YYNGEE. The V end was cut by 6 bases, the J end by 6 bases, with 18 bases between. CDR3 length equals 14 residues.